Sequencing of this T cell receptor beta chain was carried out in a study of CD8 T cells in ankylosing spondylitis. TCRdb reanalysed the 5' RACE reads using MiXCR and keeps one entry per CDR3 protein. The table lists 450,000 or so distinct CDR3 sequences, roughly 26% of them singletons. This CDR3 is 13 amino acids long. V was clipped by 1 base and J by 5 bases, with 11 bases between them. Germline V gives CDR1 DFQATT, CDR2 SNEGSKA (reference sequence). A few counts support this clonotype. Antigen specificity is unknown. Whole-study results and caveats: What seemed typical of ankylosing spondylitis blood was a TCR beta motif built from roughly 8 highly homologous variants.

V gene TRBV20-1 combines with J gene TRBJ1-1, with D uncertain. The receptor was derived from a male donor with ankylosing spondylitis. Sequences were obtained from blood, either unsorted or a sorted T cell fraction (not recorded which). The CDR3 nucleotides are TGCAGTGCTAGAGCTGGGGAGTATACTGAAGCTTTCTTT. Translation gives CSARAGEYTEAFF.